These 14 T cell receptor beta chains were sequenced from one sample in a study of a mutant IDH1 vaccine in newly diagnosed glioma. Time point reported: week 5, during vaccination. Topical imiquimod was applied with each vaccine dose, which held 300 ug of mutant IDH1 20-mer peptide. Clones were sequenced by immunoSEQ multiplex PCR, and TCRdb holds only the in-frame ones, with some missing. The sample has 30,000 to 45,000 clones, approximately 89% seen once. These receptors' targets are unknown. Material: PBMCs, obtained from a glioma patient whose treatment included an IDH1 peptide vaccine. The receptors here all came from a man over 45 with glioma.

The chain joins TRBV5-1 to TRBJ2-1; TRBD1 matches 7 bases. The CDR3 extends over 14 amino acids. Germline lookup yields CDR1 SGHRS and CDR2 YFSETQ. The V and J ends lost 5 bases and 3 bases, in that order; junction bases with no gene match: 5. The CDR3: CASRPGTDYNEQFF. For the CDR3, the DNA is TGCGCCAGCAGACCCGGGACAGACTACAATGAGCAGTTCTTC.

The chain is built from TRBV9 and TRBJ2-1, with a tentative D call TRBD1 (6 bases). The CDR3 has 14 amino acids. Germline V gene lookup returns CDR1 SGDLS and CDR2 YYNGEE. Trimming pared 8 bases from V and 4 bases from J, leaving 16 bases between. CDR3 in amino acids: CASGEGVLYNEQFF. The CDR3 region has the DNA TGTGCCAGTGGTGAGGGGGTCCTATACAATGAGCAGTTCTTC.

This rearrangement joins TRBV7-6 to TRBJ2-7; tentatively, D is TRBD2 (6 bases). Deletions cut 5 bases from V and 0 bases from J, with 14 bases between. Per germline, CDR1 SGHVS and CDR2 FNYEAQ. CDR3 length equals 15 residues. The CDR3 loop reads CASSGAGTDSYEQYF. CDR3 in DNA: TGTGCCAGCAGCGGGGCCGGGACTGACTCCTACGAGCAGTACTTC.

The V call is TRBV30, the J call TRBJ1-4; no clear D gene. Per germline, CDR1 GTSNPN and CDR2 SVGIG (reference sequence). This CDR3 region has 14 residues. Trimming took off 0 bases at V and 8 bases at J, with 13 bases between the two ends. The DNA for the CDR3 is TGTGCCTGGAGTGTACGTGGTTTAAGAGAAAAACTGTTTTTT. Its translation is CAWSVRGLREKLFF.

The chain recombines TRBV2 with TRBJ1-4; no reliable D call. In germline, CDR1 is SNHLY, CDR2 FYNNEI. V was clipped by 7 bases and J by 0 bases, with 12 bases between them. This CDR3 is built from 15 residues. CDR3 DNA: TGTGCCAGCAAAGGCTCGTTAACAACTAATGAAAAACTGTTTTTT. As protein: CASKGSLTTNEKLFF.

This chain connects TRBV30 to TRBJ1-1, with D possibly being TRBD1 (6 bases). V was pared by 0 bases and J by 7 bases, with 27 bases between. There are 18 residues in the CDR3. The germline gives CDR1 GTSNPN, CDR2 SVGIG (reference sequence). CDR3 DNA sequence: TGTGCCTGGAGTGTCCCCCTCCGGGACATTCTATCTCACGGTGAAGCTTTCTTT. Translated: CAWSVPLRDILSHGEAFF. The variable domain in full, with the rest retrieved from reference TRBV30 and TRBJ1-1, is SQTIHQWPATLVQPVGSPLSLECTVEGTSNPNLYWYRQAAGRGLQLLFYSVGIGQISSEVPQNLSASRPQDRQFILSSKKLLLSDSGFYLCAWSVPLRDILSHGEAFFGQGTRLTVV.

The V gene is TRBV11-2, the J gene TRBJ1-1, with 7 bases matching TRBD1. Germline values: CDR1 SGHAT, CDR2 FQNNGV. The CDR3 spans 15 residues. The V segment lost 3 bases and the J segment 6 bases; nucleotides outside the gene matches: 10. The DNA of the CDR3 is TGTGCCAGCAGCTTTACTGCGACAGGGACCCCTGAAGCTTTCTTT. This translates into CASSFTATGTPEAFF.

The chain combines TRBV18 with TRBJ1-1; D might be TRBD1 (5 bases). The CDR3 is made up of 17 amino acids. Germline V lookup: CDR1 KGHSH, CDR2 LQKENI. The V end was cut by 1 base, the J end by 0 bases, with 15 bases between. CDR3 DNA: TGTGCCAGCTCACCACAGGGGATGGGAGCGGTGAACACTGAAGCTTTCTTT. Translation: CASSPQGMGAVNTEAFF.

The chain employs TRBV6-5 and TRBJ2-7, with D possibly being TRBD2 (6 bases). Germline loops: CDR1 MNHEY, CDR2 SVGAGI. Trimming took 6 bases from V and 4 from J, leaving 16 bases between them. The CDR3 runs 14 residues. CDR3 DNA: TGTGCCAGCAGCCCCGGGACTTCTCGGTACGAGCAGTACTTC. Its protein product is CASSPGTSRYEQYF.

V is TRBV7-9 and J is TRBJ2-4; 11 bases line up with TRBD1. The CDR3 runs to 16 residues. Germline lookup yields CDR1 SEHNR and CDR2 FQNEAQ (reference sequence). The V segment lost 5 bases and the J segment 6 bases; nucleotides outside the gene matches: 9. CDR3 sequence: CASSKTGTGGGNIQYF. The CDR3 DNA reads TGTGCCAGCAGCAAGACAGGGACAGGGGGAGGAAACATTCAGTACTTC.

The chain has TRBV25-1 and TRBJ2-4; a weak D match, TRBD1 (5 bases). Between the trimmed V and J ends, which lost 6 bases and 8 bases, there was a span of 8 bases. Per germline, CDR1 MGHDK and CDR2 SYGVNS. The CDR3 is 11 amino acids. As DNA, the CDR3 is TGTGCCAGCAGCCAGGGTGACATTCAGTACTTC. Its translation is CASSQGDIQYF.

The genes are TRBV18 and TRBJ2-6; weak D call: TRBD1 (6 bases). CDR1 and CDR2 (germline): KGHSH, LQKENI. V lost 5 bases and J lost 0, with 11 bases in between. The CDR3 spans 16 residues. CDR3 sequence reads: CASSSTGPSGANVLTF. The CDR3 region has the DNA TGTGCCAGCTCATCGACAGGACCCTCTGGGGCCAACGTCCTGACTTTC.

CDR3 DNA: TGTGCCAGCAGCTTTAACTCTGGAGAAAAACTGTTTTTT. Amino acids: CASSFNSGEKLFF. The chain carries TRBV7-9 and TRBJ1-4, with D hard to call. Deletions cut 3 bases from V and 8 bases from J, with 10 bases between. The CDR3 is 13 amino acids. Germline V gives CDR1 SEHNR, CDR2 FQNEAQ (reference sequence).

V gene TRBV19 combines with J gene TRBJ2-3; D not resolved. Trimming took off 10 bases at V and 2 bases at J, with 10 bases between the two ends. CDR1 and CDR2 from the germline V gene are LNHDA and SQIVND (reference sequence). The CDR3 contains 12 residues. CDR3 protein: CATGPYTDTQYF. Here the CDR3 DNA reads TGTGCCACAGGACCCTACACAGATACGCAGTATTTT.